A selection of T cell receptor beta chains follows, all from one sample in a study of blood T cell repertoires in COVID-19. The repertoire was sequenced with immunoSEQ multiplex PCR; TCRdb's copy has only in-frame clones and lacks some. The sample has approximately 170,000 clones; 81% are singletons. Sequenced: peripheral blood. All receptors derive from a human donor in a cohort sampled during active COVID-19. Both conserved end residues are part of each CDR3. The D gene is left open where the match is weak. Rows may omit the clone size; those that give it use once, few, many or a size class.

abundance: NA; v_gene: TRBV5-1; j_gene: TRBJ2-1; d_gene: NA; CDR3nt: TGCGCCAGCAGCTTACGAGAGAGCTCCGGCAATGAGCAGTTCTTC; CDR3aa: CASSLRESSGNEQFF
abundance: NA; v_gene: TRBV20-1; j_gene: TRBJ2-4; d_gene: NA; CDR3nt: TGCAGTGCTAGTCCTAGTAAGAACATTCAGTACTTC; CDR3aa: CSASPSKNIQYF
abundance: NA; v_gene: TRBV5-4; j_gene: TRBJ2-3; d_gene: NA; CDR3nt: TGTGCCAGCAGCTTGGAATGGGGGCAGACAGATACGCAGTATTTT; CDR3aa: CASSLEWGQTDTQYF
abundance: NA; v_gene: TRBV5-1; j_gene: TRBJ2-5; d_gene: NA; CDR3nt: TGCGCCAGCAGCTTGGCCGGGGGAGCACAAGAGACCCAGTACTTC; CDR3aa: CASSLAGGAQETQYF
abundance: NA; v_gene: TRBV30; j_gene: TRBJ2-1; d_gene: NA; CDR3nt: TGTGCCTGGAGTGTTTCGGGTGAGCAGTTCTTC; CDR3aa: CAWSVSGEQFF
abundance: NA; v_gene: TRBV9; j_gene: TRBJ1-2; d_gene: TRBD1; CDR3nt: TGTGCCAGCAGAGAGGACAGGGGGGCTTATGGCTACACCTTC; CDR3aa: CASREDRGAYGYTF
abundance: NA; v_gene: TRBV6-1; j_gene: TRBJ2-1; d_gene: NA; CDR3nt: TGTGCCAGCAGTGAATTCAGTGAGCAGTTCTTC; CDR3aa: CASSEFSEQFF
abundance: NA; v_gene: TRBV30; j_gene: TRBJ1-2; d_gene: NA; CDR3nt: TGTGCCTGGACCCTCGAGCCAAATGGCTACACCTTC; CDR3aa: CAWTLEPNGYTF
abundance: NA; v_gene: TRBV7-8; j_gene: TRBJ1-1; d_gene: NA; CDR3nt: TGTGCCAGCACCGCAGGTCGGTTGAACACTGAAGCTTTCTTT; CDR3aa: CASTAGRLNTEAFF
abundance: once; v_gene: TRBV5-1; j_gene: TRBJ2-7; d_gene: NA; CDR3nt: TGCGCCAGCAGCTTGGCCGAGGACTCCTACGAGCAGTACTTC; CDR3aa: CASSLAEDSYEQYF
abundance: NA; v_gene: TRBV19; j_gene: TRBJ2-3; d_gene: NA; CDR3nt: TGTGCCAGTAGTCCCACGGGACTAGATACGCAGTATTTT; CDR3aa: CASSPTGLDTQYF
abundance: once; v_gene: TRBV6-1; j_gene: TRBJ2-1; d_gene: TRBD2; CDR3nt: TGTGCCAGCAGTGAAGCCCCCAGCGGGAGAAGCAATGAGCAGTTCTTC; CDR3aa: CASSEAPSGRSNEQFF
abundance: few; v_gene: TRBV10-3; j_gene: TRBJ2-6; d_gene: TRBD1; CDR3nt: TGTGCCATCAGTGAGTCGAACAGGGGGTCTGGGGCCAACGTCCTGACTTTC; CDR3aa: CAISESNRGSGANVLTF
abundance: NA; v_gene: TRBV3-1/TRBV3-2; j_gene: TRBJ1-2; d_gene: NA; CDR3nt: TGTGCCAGCAGCCAAGGAGGTAGTACTGGCTACACCTTC; CDR3aa: CASSQGGSTGYTF
abundance: NA; v_gene: TRBV5-1; j_gene: TRBJ1-5; d_gene: NA; CDR3nt: TGCGCCAGCAGGGAGGGATTCGATAGCAATCAGCCCCAGCATTTT; CDR3aa: CASREGFDSNQPQHF
abundance: NA; v_gene: TRBV19; j_gene: TRBJ2-7; d_gene: TRBD1; CDR3nt: TGTGCCAGTAGTATAGAGGGACAGGGTTCCTACGAGCAGTACTTC; CDR3aa: CASSIEGQGSYEQYF
abundance: NA; v_gene: TRBV20-1; j_gene: TRBJ2-7; d_gene: TRBD2; CDR3nt: TGCAGTGCTAGTGCCCCTAGCGGGGGGGCGGGTGAGCAGTACTTC; CDR3aa: CSASAPSGGAGEQYF
abundance: NA; v_gene: TRBV20-1; j_gene: TRBJ1-3; d_gene: NA; CDR3nt: TGCAGTGCCGGCTCTGGAAACACCATATATTTT; CDR3aa: CSAGSGNTIYF
abundance: few; v_gene: TRBV6-2/TRBV6-3; j_gene: TRBJ2-7; d_gene: TRBD1; CDR3nt: TGTGCCAGCAGTCCCAGGGGACAGGCTACTACGAAGCAGTACTTC; CDR3aa: CASSPRGQATTKQYF
abundance: few; v_gene: TRBV7-9; j_gene: TRBJ1-1; d_gene: NA; CDR3nt: TGTGCCAGCAGCTTAACGGGTTCCACGGAAGCTTTCTTT; CDR3aa: CASSLTGSTEAFF
abundance: NA; v_gene: TRBV6-6; j_gene: TRBJ2-1; d_gene: TRBD2; CDR3nt: TGTGCCAGCAGTTCCGTCGGACTAGCGGAATACAATGAGCAGTTCTTC; CDR3aa: CASSSVGLAEYNEQFF
abundance: NA; v_gene: TRBV21-1; j_gene: TRBJ1-1; d_gene: NA; CDR3nt: TGTGCCAGCAGCAAAGCCCAGATGAACACTGAAGCTTTCTTT; CDR3aa: CASSKAQMNTEAFF
abundance: NA; v_gene: TRBV11-1; j_gene: TRBJ1-1; d_gene: TRBD1; CDR3nt: TGTGCCAGCAGCTTAAGGAGGCAGGGGGCGCGAACTGAAGCTTTCTTT; CDR3aa: CASSLRRQGARTEAFF
abundance: NA; v_gene: TRBV30; j_gene: TRBJ2-1; d_gene: NA; CDR3nt: TGTGCCTGGAGTCGGCTCGGGGAGCGGGAGCAGTTCTTC; CDR3aa: CAWSRLGEREQFF
abundance: once; v_gene: TRBV11-2; j_gene: TRBJ2-1; d_gene: TRBD2; CDR3nt: TGTGCCAGCAGCTTCACTAGCGGGGGGGCCCATGAGCAGTTCTTC; CDR3aa: CASSFTSGGAHEQFF
abundance: NA; v_gene: TRBV13; j_gene: TRBJ2-3; d_gene: TRBD2; CDR3nt: TGTGCCAGCAGCGCTCGAAGCGGGGGGAGCACAGATACGCAGTATTTT; CDR3aa: CASSARSGGSTDTQYF
abundance: NA; v_gene: TRBV27; j_gene: TRBJ2-2; d_gene: NA; CDR3nt: TGTGCCAGCAGTCTGTTCAGGGGTATAGGCGGGGAGCTGTTTTTT; CDR3aa: CASSLFRGIGGELFF
abundance: NA; v_gene: TRBV19; j_gene: TRBJ2-3; d_gene: NA; CDR3nt: TGTGCCAGTAGTATTTCCAGCGGCGGCACAGATACGCAGTATTTT; CDR3aa: CASSISSGGTDTQYF
abundance: few; v_gene: TRBV18; j_gene: TRBJ1-4; d_gene: NA; CDR3nt: TGTGCCAGCTCACCACAGGTAGCCGAAAAACTGTTTTTT; CDR3aa: CASSPQVAEKLFF
abundance: many; v_gene: TRBV5-1; j_gene: TRBJ2-1; d_gene: TRBD2; CDR3nt: TGCGCCAGCAGCTTGGGTGTGGGACTAGCGGTGGACGAGCAGTTCTTC; CDR3aa: CASSLGVGLAVDEQFF
abundance: NA; v_gene: TRBV10-3; j_gene: TRBJ1-2; d_gene: TRBD1; CDR3nt: TGTGCCATCAGAAGCTTTCAAGGGGGCAGGAAGGTTAACTATGGCTACACCTTC; CDR3aa: CAIRSFQGGRKVNYGYTF
abundance: once; v_gene: TRBV7-2; j_gene: TRBJ1-1; d_gene: TRBD1; CDR3nt: TGTGCCAGCAGCCCCCCAGACAGGGGTGGGCGGCGGGCTTTCTTT; CDR3aa: CASSPPDRGGRRAFF
abundance: NA; v_gene: TRBV7-9; j_gene: TRBJ2-1; d_gene: TRBD2; CDR3nt: TGTGCCAGCAGCTTGTTTAGCGGGGGGGCCGGTGAGCAGTTCTTC; CDR3aa: CASSLFSGGAGEQFF
abundance: NA; v_gene: TRBV6-5; j_gene: TRBJ1-1; d_gene: NA; CDR3nt: TGTGCCAGCAGGACTTTTCGGGACACGGAGGTGGAATTCTTT; CDR3aa: CASRTFRDTEVEFF
abundance: once; v_gene: TRBV5-6; j_gene: TRBJ1-4; d_gene: TRBD1; CDR3nt: TGTGCCAGCAGCTTGGGGGGACAGGGCTATGAAAAACTGTTTTTT; CDR3aa: CASSLGGQGYEKLFF
abundance: NA; v_gene: TRBV28; j_gene: TRBJ1-6; d_gene: NA; CDR3nt: TGTGCCAGCGAAGGGGGGGACCGCACTTTGGGGCCCCTCCACTTT; CDR3aa: CASEGGDRTLGPLHF
abundance: NA; v_gene: TRBV4-1; j_gene: TRBJ1-6; d_gene: NA; CDR3nt: TGCGCCAGCAGCCAAGATCCCGGGTCGGGATCACCCCTCCACTTT; CDR3aa: CASSQDPGSGSPLHF
abundance: NA; v_gene: TRBV5-1; j_gene: TRBJ2-3; d_gene: TRBD2; CDR3nt: TGCGCCAGCAGCTTGGCACTAGCGGGAACTACAATCACAGATACGCAGTATTTT; CDR3aa: CASSLALAGTTITDTQYF
abundance: NA; v_gene: TRBV3-1/TRBV3-2; j_gene: TRBJ1-2; d_gene: NA; CDR3nt: TGTGCCAGCAGCCAATGGACCCTGGTGGGGGCTAGGTATGGCTACACCTTC; CDR3aa: CASSQWTLVGARYGYTF
abundance: few; v_gene: TRBV2; j_gene: TRBJ1-2; d_gene: TRBD1; CDR3nt: TGTGCCAGCAGCAGGGACAGGGGCTATGGCTACACCTTC; CDR3aa: CASSRDRGYGYTF